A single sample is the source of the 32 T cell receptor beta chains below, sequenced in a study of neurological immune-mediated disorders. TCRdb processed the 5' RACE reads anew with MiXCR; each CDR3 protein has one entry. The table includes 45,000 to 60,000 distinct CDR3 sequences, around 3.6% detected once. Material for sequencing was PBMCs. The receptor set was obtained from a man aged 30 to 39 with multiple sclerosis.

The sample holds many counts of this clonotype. Here the CDR3 reads CASSEWYGYQETQYF. CDR3 DNA: TGTGCCAGCAGTGAATGGTACGGGTACCAAGAGACCCAGTACTTC. The rearrangement joins TRBV2 to TRBJ2-5; D unresolved. The V end was cut by 2 bases, the J end by 0 bases, with 10 bases between. The CDR3 consists of 15 residues. Germline values: CDR1 SNHLY, CDR2 FYNNEI.

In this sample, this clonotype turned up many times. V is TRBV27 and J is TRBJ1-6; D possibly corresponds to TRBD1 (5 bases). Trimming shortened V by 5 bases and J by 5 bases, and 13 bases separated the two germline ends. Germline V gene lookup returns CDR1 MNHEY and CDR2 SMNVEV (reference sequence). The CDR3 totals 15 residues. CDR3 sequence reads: CASSGGRANNSPLHF. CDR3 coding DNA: TGTGCCAGCAGTGGGGGACGAGCGAATAATTCACCCCTCCACTTT.

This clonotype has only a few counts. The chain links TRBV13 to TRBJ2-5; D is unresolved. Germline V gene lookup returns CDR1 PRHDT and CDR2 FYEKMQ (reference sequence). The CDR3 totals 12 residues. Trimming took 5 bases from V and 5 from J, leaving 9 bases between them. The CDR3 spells CASSGKEETQYF. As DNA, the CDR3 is TGTGCCAGCAGCGGAAAGGAGGAGACCCAGTACTTC.

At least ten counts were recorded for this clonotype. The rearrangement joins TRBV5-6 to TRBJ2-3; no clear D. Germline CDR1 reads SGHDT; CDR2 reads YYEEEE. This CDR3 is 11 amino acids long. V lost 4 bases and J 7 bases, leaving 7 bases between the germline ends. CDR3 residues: CASSLVNTQYF. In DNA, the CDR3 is TGTGCCAGCAGCCTCGTGAATACGCAGTATTTT.

CDR3 DNA sequence: TGCGCCAGCAGCGCCGGGACTAGCGGCTACAATGAGCAGTTCTTC. Its protein product is CASSAGTSGYNEQFF. The chain recombines TRBV5-1 with TRBJ2-1; 11 bases match TRBD2. The CDR3 extends over 15 amino acids. Germline V gene lookup returns CDR1 SGHRS and CDR2 YFSETQ. Trimming at V came to 4 bases and at J to 3 bases, leaving 3 bases not matched to a gene.

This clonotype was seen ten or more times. The CDR3 nucleotides are TGTGCCAGCAGTTTTTCCCCAAGGGGGGGAGCTTTCTTT. Encoded protein: CASSFSPRGGAFF. V and J are TRBV6-6 and TRBJ1-1; D may be TRBD1 (6 bases). V lost 4 bases, J lost 10 bases, and 16 bases lay in between. Germline loops: CDR1 MNHNY, CDR2 SVGAGI (reference sequence). The CDR3 is 13 amino acids.

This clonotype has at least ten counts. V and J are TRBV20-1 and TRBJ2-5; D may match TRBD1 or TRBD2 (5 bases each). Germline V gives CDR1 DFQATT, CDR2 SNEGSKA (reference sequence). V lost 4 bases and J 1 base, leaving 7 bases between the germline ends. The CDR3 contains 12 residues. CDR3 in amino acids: CSAMGPQETQYF. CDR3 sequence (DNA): TGCAGTGCTATGGGACCCCAAGAGACCCAGTACTTC.

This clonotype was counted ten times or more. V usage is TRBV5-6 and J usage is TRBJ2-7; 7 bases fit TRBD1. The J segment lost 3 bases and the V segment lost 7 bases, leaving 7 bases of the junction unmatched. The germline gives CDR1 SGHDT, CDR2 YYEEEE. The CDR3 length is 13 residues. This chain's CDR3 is CASRPTGSYEQYF. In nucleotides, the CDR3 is TGTGCCAGCCGTCCGACAGGGAGCTACGAGCAGTACTTC. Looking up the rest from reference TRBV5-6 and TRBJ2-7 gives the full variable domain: DAGVTQSPTHLIKTRGQQVTLRCSPKSGHDTVSWYQQALGQGPQFIFQYYEEEERQRGNFPDRFSGHQFPNYSSELNVNALLLGDSALYLCASRPTGSYEQYFGPGTRLTVT.

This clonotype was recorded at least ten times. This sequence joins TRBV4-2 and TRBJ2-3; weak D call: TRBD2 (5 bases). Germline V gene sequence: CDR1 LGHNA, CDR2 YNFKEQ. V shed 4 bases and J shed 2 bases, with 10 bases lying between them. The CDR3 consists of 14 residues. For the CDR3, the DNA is TGTGCCAGCAGCCGACAACTAGACACAGATACGCAGTATTTT. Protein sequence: CASSRQLDTDTQYF.

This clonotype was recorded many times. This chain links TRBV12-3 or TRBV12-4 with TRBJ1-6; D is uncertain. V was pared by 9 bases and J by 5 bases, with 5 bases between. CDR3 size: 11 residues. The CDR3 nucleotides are TGTGCCAGTACGGATAATTCACCCCTCCACTTT. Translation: CASTDNSPLHF.

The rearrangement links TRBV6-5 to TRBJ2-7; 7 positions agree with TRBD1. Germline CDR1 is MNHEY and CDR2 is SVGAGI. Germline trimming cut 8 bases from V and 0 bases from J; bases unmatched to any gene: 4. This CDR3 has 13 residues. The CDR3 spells CASEAGGSYEQYF. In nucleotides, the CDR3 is TGTGCCAGCGAGGCAGGGGGCTCCTACGAGCAGTACTTC.

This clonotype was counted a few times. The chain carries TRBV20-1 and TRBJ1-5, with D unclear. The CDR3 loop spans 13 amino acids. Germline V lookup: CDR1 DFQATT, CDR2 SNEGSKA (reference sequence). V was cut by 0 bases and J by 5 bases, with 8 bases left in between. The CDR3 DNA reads TGCAGTGCTAGAGACCGTGAATATCAGCCCCAGCATTTT. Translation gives CSARDREYQPQHF.

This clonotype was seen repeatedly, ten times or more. The CDR3 loop reads CASSFSAYNAYNEQFF. The CDR3, as DNA: TGTGCCAGCAGTTTTTCCGCCTACAACGCCTACAATGAGCAGTTCTTC. The chain couples TRBV28 to TRBJ2-1; D remains ambiguous. There are 16 residues in the CDR3. The germline V gene has CDR1 MDHEN and CDR2 SYDVKM. V shed 3 bases and J shed 2 bases, with 14 bases lying between them.

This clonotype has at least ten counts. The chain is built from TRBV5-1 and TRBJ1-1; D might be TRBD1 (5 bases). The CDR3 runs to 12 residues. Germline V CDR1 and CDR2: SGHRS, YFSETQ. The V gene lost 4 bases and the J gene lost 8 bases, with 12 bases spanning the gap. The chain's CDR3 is CASSPGTVEAFF. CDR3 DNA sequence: TGCGCCAGCAGCCCCGGGACGGTGGAAGCTTTCTTT.

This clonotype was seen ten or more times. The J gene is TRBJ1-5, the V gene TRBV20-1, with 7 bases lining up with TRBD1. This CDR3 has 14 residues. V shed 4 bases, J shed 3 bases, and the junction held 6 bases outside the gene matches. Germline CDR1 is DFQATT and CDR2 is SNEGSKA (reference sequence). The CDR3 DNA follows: TGCAGTGCTACGGACAGGATCCACAATCAGCCCCAGCATTTT. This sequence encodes CSATDRIHNQPQHF.

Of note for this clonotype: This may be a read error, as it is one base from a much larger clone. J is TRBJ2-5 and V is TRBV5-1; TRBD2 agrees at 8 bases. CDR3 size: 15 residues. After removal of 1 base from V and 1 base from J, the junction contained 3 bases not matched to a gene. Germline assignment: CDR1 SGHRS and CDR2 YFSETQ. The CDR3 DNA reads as TGCGCCAGCAGCTTGACAGCGGGGGTCCAAGAGACCCAGTACTTC. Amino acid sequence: CASSLTAGVQETQYF.

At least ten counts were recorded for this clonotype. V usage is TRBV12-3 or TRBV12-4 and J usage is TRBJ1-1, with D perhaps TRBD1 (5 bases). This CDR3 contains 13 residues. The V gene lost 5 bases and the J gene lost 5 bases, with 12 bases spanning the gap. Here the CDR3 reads CASSIRVRTEAFF. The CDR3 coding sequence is TGTGCCAGCAGTATCAGGGTTCGGACTGAAGCTTTCTTT.

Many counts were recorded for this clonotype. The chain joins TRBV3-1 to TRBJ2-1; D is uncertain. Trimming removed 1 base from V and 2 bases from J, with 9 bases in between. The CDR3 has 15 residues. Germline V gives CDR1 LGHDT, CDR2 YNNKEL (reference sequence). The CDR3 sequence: CASSQGAATYNEQFF. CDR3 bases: TGTGCCAGCAGCCAAGGGGCCGCGACCTACAATGAGCAGTTCTTC.

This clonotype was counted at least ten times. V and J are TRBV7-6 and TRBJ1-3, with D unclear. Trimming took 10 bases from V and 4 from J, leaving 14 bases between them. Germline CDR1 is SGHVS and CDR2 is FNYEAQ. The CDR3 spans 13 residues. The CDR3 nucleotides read TGTGCCACGACCGAGGAGTCCGGAAACACCATATATTTT. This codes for CATTEESGNTIYF. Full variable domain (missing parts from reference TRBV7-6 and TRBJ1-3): GAGVSQSPRYKVTKRGQDVALRCDPISGHVSLYWYRQALGQGPEFLTYFNYEAQQDKSGLPNDRFSAERPEGSISTLTIQRTEQRDSAMYRCATTEESGNTIYFGEGSWLTVV.

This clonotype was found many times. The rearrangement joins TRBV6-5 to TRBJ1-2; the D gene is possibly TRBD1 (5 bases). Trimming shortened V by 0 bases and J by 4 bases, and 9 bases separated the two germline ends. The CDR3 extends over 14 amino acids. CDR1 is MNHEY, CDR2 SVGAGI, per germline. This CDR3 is CASSYSPGPYGYTF. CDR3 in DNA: TGTGCCAGCAGTTACTCACCGGGACCCTATGGCTACACCTTC.

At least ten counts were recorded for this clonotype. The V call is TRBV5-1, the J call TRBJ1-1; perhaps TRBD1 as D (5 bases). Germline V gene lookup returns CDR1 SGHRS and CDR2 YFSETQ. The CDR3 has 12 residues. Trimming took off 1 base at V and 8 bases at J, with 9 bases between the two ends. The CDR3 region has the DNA TGCGCCAGCAGCTTGCCCGGGACGGAAGCTTTCTTT. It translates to CASSLPGTEAFF.

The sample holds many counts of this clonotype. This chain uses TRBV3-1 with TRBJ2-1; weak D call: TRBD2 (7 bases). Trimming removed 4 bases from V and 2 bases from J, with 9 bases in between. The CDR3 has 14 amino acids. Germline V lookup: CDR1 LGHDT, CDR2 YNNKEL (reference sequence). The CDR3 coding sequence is TGTGCCAGCAGCCGGGGGGGCACCTACAATGAGCAGTTCTTC. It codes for CASSRGGTYNEQFF.

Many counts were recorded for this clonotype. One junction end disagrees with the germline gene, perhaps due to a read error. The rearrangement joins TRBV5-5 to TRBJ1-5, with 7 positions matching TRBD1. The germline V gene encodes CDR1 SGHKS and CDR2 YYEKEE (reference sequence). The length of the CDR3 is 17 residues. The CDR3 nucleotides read TGTGCCAGCAGCTCGAATTTCAACAGGGGTGGCAATCAGCCCCAGAATTTT. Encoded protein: CASSSNFNRGGNQPQNF.

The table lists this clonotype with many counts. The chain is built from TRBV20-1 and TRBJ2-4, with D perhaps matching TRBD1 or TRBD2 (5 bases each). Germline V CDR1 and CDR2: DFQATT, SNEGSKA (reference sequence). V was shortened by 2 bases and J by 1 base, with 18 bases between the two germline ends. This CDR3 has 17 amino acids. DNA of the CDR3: TGCAGTGCTAGAATCCAAGGGGAGCACGGTGCCAAAAACATTCAGTACTTC. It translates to CSARIQGEHGAKNIQYF.

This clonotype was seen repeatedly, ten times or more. The CDR3 is CSVQGGRGTEAFF. The CDR3 DNA is TGCAGCGTTCAGGGGGGGCGAGGCACTGAAGCTTTCTTT. The chain uses TRBV29-1 and TRBJ1-1; 7 bases agree with TRBD1. Germline V gives CDR1 SQVTM, CDR2 ANQGSEA. CDR3 length: 13 residues. V lost 5 bases, J lost 4 bases, and 7 bases stayed unmatched. The full variable domain, in which reference TRBV29-1 and TRBJ1-1 provide the parts outside the CDR3, is SAVISQKPSRDICQRGTSLTIQCQVDSQVTMMFWYRQQPGQSLTLIATANQGSEATYESGFVIDKFPISRPNLTFSTLTVSNMSPEDSSIYLCSVQGGRGTEAFFGQGTRLTVV.

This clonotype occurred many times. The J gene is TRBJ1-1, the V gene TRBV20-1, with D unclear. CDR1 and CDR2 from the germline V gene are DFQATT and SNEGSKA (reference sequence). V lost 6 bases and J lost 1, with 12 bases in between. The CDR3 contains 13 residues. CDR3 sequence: CSATRAQNTEAFF. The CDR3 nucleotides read TGCAGTGCCACCCGGGCCCAGAACACTGAAGCTTTCTTT.

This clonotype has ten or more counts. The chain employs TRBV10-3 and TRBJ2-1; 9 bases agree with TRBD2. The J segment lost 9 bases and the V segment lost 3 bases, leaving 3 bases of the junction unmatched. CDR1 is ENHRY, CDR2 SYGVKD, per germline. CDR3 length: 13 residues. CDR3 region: CAISDEAGGEQFF. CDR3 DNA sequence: TGTGCCATCAGTGATGAAGCGGGGGGTGAGCAGTTCTTC.

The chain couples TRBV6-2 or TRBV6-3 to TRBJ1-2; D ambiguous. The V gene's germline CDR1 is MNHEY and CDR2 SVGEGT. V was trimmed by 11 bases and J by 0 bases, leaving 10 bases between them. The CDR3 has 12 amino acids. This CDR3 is CAAEATNYGYTF. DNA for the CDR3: TGTGCCGCCGAGGCCACTAACTATGGCTACACCTTC.

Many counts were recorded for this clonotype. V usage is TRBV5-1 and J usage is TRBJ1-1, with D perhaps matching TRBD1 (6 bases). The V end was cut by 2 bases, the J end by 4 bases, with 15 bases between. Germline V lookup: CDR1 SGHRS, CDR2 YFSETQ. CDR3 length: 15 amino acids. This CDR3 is CASSFTVQGSTEAFF. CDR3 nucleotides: TGCGCCAGCAGCTTCACTGTACAGGGTTCCACTGAAGCTTTCTTT. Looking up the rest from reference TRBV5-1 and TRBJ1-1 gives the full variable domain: KAGVTQTPRYLIKTRGQQVTLSCSPISGHRSVSWYQQTPGQGLQFLFEYFSETQRNKGNFPGRFSGRQFSNSRSEMNVSTLELGDSALYLCASSFTVQGSTEAFFGQGTRLTVV.

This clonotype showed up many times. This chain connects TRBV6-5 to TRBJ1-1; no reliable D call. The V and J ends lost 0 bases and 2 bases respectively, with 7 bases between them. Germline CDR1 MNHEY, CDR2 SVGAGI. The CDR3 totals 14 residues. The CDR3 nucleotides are TGTGCCAGCAGTTACTCGTACCTCAACACTGAAGCTTTCTTT. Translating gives CASSYSYLNTEAFF.

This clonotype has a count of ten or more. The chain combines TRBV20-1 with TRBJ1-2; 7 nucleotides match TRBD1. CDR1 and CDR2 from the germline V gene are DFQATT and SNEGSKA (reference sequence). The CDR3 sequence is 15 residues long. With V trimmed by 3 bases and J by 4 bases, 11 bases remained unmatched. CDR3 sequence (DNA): TGCAGTGCTAGTCCTTTAGGGGGCGACAGCTATGGCTACACCTTC. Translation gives CSASPLGGDSYGYTF.

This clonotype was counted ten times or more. CDR3 coding DNA: TGCAGTGCGCCCCGGGGGGCGTACAATGAGCAGTTCTTC. The encoded protein is CSAPRGAYNEQFF. V gene TRBV20-1 combines with J gene TRBJ2-1; D might be TRBD2 (7 bases). V lost 6 bases to trimming and J lost 4 bases, with 13 bases between them. Looked up from germline, CDR1 is DFQATT and CDR2 is SNEGSKA (reference sequence). CDR3 length: 13 residues.